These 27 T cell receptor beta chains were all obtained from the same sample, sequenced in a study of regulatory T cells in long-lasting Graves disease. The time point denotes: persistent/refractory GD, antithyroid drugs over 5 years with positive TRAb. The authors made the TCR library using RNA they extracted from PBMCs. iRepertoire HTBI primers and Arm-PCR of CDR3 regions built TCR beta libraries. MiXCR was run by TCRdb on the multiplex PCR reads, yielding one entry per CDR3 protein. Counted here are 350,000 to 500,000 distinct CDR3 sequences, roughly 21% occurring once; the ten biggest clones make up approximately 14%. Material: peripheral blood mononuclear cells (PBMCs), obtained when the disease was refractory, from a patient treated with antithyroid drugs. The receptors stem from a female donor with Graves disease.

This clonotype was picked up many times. The DNA for the CDR3 is TGCAGCGTTGATACGCAGGGTTCCGGGGAAGCTTTCTTT. Amino acids: CSVDTQGSGEAFF. This chain links TRBV29-1 with TRBJ1-1; perhaps TRBD1 as D (5 bases). The germline V gene has CDR1 SQVTM and CDR2 ANQGSEA. The CDR3 runs to 13 residues. Between the trimmed V and J ends, which lost 3 bases and 8 bases, there was a span of 16 bases.

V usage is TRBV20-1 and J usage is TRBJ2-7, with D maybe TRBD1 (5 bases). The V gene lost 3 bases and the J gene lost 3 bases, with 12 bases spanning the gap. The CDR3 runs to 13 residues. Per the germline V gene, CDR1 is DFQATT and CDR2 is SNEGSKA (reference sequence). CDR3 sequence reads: CSASSRELYEQYF. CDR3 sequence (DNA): TGCAGTGCTAGTTCCAGGGAACTCTACGAGCAGTACTTC.

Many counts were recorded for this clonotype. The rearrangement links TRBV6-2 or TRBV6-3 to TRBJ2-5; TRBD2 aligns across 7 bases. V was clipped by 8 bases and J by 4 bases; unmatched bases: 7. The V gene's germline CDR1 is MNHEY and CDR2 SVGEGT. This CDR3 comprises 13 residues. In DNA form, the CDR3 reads TGTGCCAGCTCCCGTGTAGCGGGAGAGACCCAGTACTTC. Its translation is CASSRVAGETQYF.

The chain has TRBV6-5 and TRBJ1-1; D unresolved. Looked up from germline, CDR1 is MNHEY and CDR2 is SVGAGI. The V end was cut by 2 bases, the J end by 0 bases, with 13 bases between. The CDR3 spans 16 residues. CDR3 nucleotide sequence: TGTGCCAGCAGTTACGAGCAAGGTTTCATGAACACTGAAGCTTTCTTT. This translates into CASSYEQGFMNTEAFF.

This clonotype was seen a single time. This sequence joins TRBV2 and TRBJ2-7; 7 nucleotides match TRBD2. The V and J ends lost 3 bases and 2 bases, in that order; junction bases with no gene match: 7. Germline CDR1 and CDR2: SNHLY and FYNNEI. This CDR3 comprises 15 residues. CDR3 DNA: TGTGCCAGCAGTGAGAGGGGAGGGAATGCCTACGAGCAGTACTTC. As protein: CASSERGGNAYEQYF.

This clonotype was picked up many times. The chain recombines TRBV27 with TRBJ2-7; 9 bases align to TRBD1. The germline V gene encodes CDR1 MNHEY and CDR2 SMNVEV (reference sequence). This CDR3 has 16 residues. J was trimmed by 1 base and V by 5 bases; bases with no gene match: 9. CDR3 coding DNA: TGTGCCAGCAGTCCAAAACAGGGGGCGTCTTCCTACGAGCAGTACTTC. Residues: CASSPKQGASSYEQYF.

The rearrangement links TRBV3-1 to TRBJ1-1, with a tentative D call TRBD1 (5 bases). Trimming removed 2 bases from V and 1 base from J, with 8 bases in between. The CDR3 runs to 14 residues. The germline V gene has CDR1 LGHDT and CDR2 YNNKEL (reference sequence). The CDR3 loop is CASSQSGTNTEAFF. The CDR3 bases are TGTGCCAGCAGCCAATCAGGGACGAACACTGAAGCTTTCTTT.

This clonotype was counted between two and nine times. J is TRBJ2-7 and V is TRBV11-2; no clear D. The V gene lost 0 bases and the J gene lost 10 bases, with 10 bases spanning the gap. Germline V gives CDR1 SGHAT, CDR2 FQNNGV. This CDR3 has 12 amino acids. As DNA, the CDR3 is TGTGCCAGCAGCTTAGATACCCATGACCAGTACTTC. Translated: CASSLDTHDQYF.

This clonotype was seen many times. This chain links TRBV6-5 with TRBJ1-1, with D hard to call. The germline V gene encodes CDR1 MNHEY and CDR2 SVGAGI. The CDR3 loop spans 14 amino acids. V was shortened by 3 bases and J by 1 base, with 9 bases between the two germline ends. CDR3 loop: CASSYGGENTEAFF. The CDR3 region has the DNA TGTGCCAGCAGTTATGGAGGAGAGAACACTGAAGCTTTCTTT.

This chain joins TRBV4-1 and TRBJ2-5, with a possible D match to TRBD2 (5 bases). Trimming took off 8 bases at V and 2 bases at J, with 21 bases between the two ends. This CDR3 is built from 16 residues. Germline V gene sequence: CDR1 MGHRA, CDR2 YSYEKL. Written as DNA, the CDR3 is TGCGCCAGCTCCCCTCGGGCCCTAGCCGTACAAGAGACCCAGTACTTC. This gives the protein CASSPRALAVQETQYF.

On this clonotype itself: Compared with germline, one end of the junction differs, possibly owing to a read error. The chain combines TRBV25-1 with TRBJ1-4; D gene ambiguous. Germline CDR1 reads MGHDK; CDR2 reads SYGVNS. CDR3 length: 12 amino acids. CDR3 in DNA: TGTGTCAGCAAGAAGGCTAATGAAAAACTGTTTTTT. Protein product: CVSKKANEKLFF.

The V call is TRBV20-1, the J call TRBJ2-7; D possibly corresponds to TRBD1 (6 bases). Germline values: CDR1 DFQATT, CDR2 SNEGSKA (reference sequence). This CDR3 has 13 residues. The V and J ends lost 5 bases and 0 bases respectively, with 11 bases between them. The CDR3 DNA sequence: TGCAGTGCTGACCGGGACATCTCCTACGAGCAGTACTTC. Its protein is CSADRDISYEQYF.

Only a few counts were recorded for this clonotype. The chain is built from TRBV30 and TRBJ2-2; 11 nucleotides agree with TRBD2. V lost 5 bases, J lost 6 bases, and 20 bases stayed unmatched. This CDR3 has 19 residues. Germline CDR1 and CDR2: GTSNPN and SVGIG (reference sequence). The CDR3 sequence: CAWGGYGLAGGQSPGELFF. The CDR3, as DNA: TGTGCCTGGGGGGGCTATGGGCTAGCGGGAGGCCAAAGTCCCGGGGAGCTGTTTTTT.

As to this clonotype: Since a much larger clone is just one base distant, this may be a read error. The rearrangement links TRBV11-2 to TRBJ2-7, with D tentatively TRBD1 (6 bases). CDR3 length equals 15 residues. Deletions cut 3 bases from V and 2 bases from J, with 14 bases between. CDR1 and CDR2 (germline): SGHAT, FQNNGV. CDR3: CASSFAQGIPYEQYF. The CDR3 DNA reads TGTGCCAGCAGCTTCGCCCAGGGGATCCCCTACGAGCAGTACTTC. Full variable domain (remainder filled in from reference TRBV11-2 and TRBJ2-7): EAGVAQSPRYKIIEKRQSVAFWCNPISGHATLYWYQQILGQGPKLLIQFQNNGVVDDSQLPKDRFSAERLKGVDSTLKIQPAKLEDSAVYLCASSFAQGIPYEQYFGPGTRLTVT.

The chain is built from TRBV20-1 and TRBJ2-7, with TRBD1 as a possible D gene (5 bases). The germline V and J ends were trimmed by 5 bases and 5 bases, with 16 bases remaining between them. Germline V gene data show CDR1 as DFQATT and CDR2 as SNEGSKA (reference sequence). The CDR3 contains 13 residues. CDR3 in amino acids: CSASPSDSDEQYF. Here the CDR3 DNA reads TGCAGTGCTTCCCCCTCAGACAGCGACGAGCAGTACTTC.

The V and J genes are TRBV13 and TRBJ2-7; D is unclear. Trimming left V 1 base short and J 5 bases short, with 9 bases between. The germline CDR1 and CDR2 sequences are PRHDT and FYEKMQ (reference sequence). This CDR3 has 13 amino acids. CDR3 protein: CASSLVSRDEQYF. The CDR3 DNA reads TGTGCCAGCAGCTTAGTGAGTCGGGACGAGCAGTACTTC.

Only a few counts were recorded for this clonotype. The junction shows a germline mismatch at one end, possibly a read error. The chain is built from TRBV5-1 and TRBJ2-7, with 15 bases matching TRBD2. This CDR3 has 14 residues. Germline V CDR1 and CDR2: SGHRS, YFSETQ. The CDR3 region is CASSLGLAGGEQYF. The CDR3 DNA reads TGTGCCAGCAGCCTGGGACTAGCGGGAGGCGAGCAGTACTTC.

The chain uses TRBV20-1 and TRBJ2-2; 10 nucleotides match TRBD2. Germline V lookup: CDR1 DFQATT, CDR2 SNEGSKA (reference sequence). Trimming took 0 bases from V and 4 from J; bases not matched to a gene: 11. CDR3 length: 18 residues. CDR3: CSARDSASGSSITGELFF. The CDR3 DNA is TGCAGTGCTAGAGATTCAGCTAGCGGGAGTTCTATCACCGGGGAGCTGTTTTTT.

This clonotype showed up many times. The CDR3 DNA reads as TGTGCCAGCAGTCTGGGACCGCGGGGCCACATTCAGTACTTC. This encodes CASSLGPRGHIQYF. The chain has TRBV27 and TRBJ2-4; TRBD2 is a possible D gene (6 bases). Trimming took 5 bases from V and 8 from J, leaving 16 bases between them. The germline CDR1 and CDR2 sequences are MNHEY and SMNVEV (reference sequence). The CDR3 length is 14 residues.

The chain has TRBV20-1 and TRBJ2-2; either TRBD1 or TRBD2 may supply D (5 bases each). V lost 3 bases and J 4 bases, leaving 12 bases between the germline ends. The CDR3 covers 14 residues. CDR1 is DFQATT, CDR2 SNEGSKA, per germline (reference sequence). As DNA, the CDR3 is TGCAGTGCTAGGGGGTCTGGGGGCACCGGGGAGCTGTTTTTT. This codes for CSARGSGGTGELFF.

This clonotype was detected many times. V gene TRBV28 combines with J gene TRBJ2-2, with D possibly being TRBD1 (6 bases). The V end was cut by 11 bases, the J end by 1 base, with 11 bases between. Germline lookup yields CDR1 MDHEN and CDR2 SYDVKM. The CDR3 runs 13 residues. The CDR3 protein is CAGQTGNTGELFF. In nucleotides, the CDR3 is TGTGCCGGACAGACAGGGAACACCGGGGAGCTGTTTTTT.

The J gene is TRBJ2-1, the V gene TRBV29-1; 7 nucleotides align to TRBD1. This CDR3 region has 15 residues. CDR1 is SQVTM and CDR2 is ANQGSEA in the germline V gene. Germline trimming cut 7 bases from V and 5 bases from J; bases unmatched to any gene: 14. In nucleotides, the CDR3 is TGCAGCGGACGACCGGGACAGAGTCGCCACAATGAGCAGTTCTTC. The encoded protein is CSGRPGQSRHNEQFF.

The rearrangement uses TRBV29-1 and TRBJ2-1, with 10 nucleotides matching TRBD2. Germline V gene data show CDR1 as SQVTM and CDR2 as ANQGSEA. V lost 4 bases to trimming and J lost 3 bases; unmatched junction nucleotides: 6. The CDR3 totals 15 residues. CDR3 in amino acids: CSVVRTSGFYNEQFF. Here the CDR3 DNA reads TGCAGCGTTGTCCGGACTAGCGGATTCTACAATGAGCAGTTCTTC.

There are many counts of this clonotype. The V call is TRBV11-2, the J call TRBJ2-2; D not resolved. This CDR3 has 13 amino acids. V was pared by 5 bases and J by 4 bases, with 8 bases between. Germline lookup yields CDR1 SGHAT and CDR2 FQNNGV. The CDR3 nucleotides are TGTGCCAGCAGCCTAACACGCACCGGGGAGCTGTTTTTT. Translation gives CASSLTRTGELFF.

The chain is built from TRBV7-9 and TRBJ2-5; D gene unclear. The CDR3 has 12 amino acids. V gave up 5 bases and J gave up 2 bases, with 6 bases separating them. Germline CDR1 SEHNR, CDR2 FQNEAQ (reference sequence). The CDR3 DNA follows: TGTGCCAGCAGCATGAATCAAGAGACCCAGTACTTC. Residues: CASSMNQETQYF.

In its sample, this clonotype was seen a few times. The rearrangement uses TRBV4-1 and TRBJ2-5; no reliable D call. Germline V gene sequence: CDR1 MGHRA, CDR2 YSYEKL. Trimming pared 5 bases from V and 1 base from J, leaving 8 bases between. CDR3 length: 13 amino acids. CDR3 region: CASSWQAQETQYF. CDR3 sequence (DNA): TGCGCCAGCAGCTGGCAGGCCCAAGAGACCCAGTACTTC.

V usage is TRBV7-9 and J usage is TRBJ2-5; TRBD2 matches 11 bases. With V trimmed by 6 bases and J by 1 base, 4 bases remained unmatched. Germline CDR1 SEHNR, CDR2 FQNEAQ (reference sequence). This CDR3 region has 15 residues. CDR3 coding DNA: TGTGCCAGCAGTACTAGCGGGAGATCCCAAGAGACCCAGTACTTC. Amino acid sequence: CASSTSGRSQETQYF.